This T cell receptor (beta chain) originates from a study of control samples from healthy donors and cancer patients. Clones were sequenced by immunoSEQ multiplex PCR, and TCRdb holds only the in-frame ones, with some missing. This sample has 15,000 or so clones, with about nine tenths found just once. CDR1 and CDR2 from the germline V gene are MNHEY and SMNVEV (reference sequence). V gave up 8 bases and J gave up 4 bases; unmatched junction bases: 6. The CDR3 is 14 amino acids. Only one count was recorded for this clone. Sequenced: PBMCs. This chain links TRBV27 with TRBJ2-5; 11 bases are a match to TRBD1. The sequence derives from a woman in her 70s with colorectal cancer. Here the CDR3 reads CASGRDRGIETQYF. As DNA, the CDR3 is TGTGCCAGCGGCCGGGACAGGGGGATAGAGACCCAGTACTTC.